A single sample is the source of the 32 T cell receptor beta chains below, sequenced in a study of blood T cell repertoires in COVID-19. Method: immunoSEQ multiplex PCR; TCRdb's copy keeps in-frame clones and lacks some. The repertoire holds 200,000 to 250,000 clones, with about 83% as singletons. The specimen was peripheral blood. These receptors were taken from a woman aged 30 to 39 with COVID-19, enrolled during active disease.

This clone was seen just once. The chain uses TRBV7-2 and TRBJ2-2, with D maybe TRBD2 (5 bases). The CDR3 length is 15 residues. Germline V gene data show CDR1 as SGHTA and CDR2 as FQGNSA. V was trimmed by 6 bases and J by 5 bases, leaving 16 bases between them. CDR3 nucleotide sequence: TGTGCCAGCAGACTTGTAGCGTCTAATACCGGGGAGCTGTTTTTT. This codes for CASRLVASNTGELFF.

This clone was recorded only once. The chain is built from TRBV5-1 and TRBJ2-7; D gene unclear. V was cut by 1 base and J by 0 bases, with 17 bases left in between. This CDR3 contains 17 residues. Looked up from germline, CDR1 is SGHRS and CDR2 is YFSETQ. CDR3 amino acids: CASSLPSVPTGSYEQYF. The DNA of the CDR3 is TGCGCCAGCAGCTTGCCATCGGTGCCGACTGGCTCCTACGAGCAGTACTTC.

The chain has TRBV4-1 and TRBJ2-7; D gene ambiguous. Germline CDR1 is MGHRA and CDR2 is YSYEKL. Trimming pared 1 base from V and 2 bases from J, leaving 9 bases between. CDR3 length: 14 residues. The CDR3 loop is CASSQAGIAYEQYF. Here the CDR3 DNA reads TGCGCCAGCAGCCAAGCAGGCATAGCCTACGAGCAGTACTTC.

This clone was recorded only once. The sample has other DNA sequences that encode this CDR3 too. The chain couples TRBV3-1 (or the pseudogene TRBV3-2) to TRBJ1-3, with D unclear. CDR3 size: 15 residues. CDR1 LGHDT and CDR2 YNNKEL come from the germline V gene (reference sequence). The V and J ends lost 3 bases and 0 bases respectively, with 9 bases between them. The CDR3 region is CASSQGTRSGNTIYF. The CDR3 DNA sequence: TGTGCCAGCAGCCAGGGCACCCGCTCTGGAAACACCATATATTTT.

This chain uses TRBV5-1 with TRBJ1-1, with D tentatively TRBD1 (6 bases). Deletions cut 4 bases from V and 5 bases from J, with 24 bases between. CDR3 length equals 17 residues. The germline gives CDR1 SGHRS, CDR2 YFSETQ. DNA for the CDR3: TGCGCCAGCAGCCGAGCTATTAGACTAGGGGGGGAAACTGAAGCTTTCTTT. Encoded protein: CASSRAIRLGGETEAFF.

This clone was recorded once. CDR3 amino acids: CSAASDSGNYGYTF. CDR3 coding DNA: TGCAGCGCCGCGTCGGATTCGGGGAACTATGGCTACACCTTC. The rearrangement uses TRBV29-1 and TRBJ1-2, with D unclear. V lost 7 bases, J lost 2 bases, and 17 bases lay in between. Per the germline V gene, CDR1 is SQVTM and CDR2 is ANQGSEA. This CDR3 spans 14 amino acids.

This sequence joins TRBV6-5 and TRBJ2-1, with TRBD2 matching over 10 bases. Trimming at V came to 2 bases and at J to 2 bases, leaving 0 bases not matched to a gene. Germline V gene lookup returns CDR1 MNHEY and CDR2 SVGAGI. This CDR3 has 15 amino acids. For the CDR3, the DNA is TGTGCCAGCAGTTACGGACTAGCGGCCTACAATGAGCAGTTCTTC. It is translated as CASSYGLAAYNEQFF.

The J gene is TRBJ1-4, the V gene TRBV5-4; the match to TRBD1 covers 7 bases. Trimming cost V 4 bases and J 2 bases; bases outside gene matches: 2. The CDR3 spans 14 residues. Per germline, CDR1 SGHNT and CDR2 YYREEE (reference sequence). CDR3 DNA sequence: TGTGCCAGCAGCCTGGACAGGACTAATGAAAAACTGTTTTTT. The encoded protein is CASSLDRTNEKLFF.

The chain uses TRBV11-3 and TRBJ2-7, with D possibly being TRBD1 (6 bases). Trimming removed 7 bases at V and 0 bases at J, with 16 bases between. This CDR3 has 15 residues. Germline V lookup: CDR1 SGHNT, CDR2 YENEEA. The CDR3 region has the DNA TGTGCCAGCATCGCACGCCGGGACAACTCCTACGAGCAGTACTTC. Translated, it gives CASIARRDNSYEQYF.

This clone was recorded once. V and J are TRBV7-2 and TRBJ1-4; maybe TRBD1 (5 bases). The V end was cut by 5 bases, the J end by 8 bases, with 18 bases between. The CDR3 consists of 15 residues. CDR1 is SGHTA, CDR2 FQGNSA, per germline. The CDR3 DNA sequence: TGTGCCAGCAGCCCAACCGCGGGGCTAGGGGAAAAACTGTTTTTT. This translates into CASSPTAGLGEKLFF.

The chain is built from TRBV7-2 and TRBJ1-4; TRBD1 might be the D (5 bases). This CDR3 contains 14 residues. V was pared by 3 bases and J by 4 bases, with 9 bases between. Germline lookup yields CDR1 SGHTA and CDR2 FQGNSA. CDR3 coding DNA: TGTGCCAGCAGCTTCAGGGTAGTTAATGAAAAACTGTTTTTT. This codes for CASSFRVVNEKLFF.

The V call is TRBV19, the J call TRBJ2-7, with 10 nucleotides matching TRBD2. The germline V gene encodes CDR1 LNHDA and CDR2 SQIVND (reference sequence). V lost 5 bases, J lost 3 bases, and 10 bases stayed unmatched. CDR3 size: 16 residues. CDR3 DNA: TGTGCCAGTAGTCCTCTCAGGACTAGCGGAAACTACGAGCAGTACTTC. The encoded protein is CASSPLRTSGNYEQYF.

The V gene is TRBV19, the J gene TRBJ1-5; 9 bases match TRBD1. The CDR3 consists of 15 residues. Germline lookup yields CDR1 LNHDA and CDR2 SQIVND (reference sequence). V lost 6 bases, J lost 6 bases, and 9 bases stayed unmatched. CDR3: CASRTTGGVGQPQHF. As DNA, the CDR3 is TGTGCCAGTAGGACCACAGGGGGCGTCGGTCAGCCCCAGCATTTT.

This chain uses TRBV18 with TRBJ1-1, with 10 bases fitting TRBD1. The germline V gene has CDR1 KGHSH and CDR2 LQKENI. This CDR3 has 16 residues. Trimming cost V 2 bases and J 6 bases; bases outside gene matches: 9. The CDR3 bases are TGTGCCAGCTCACCAACTAGGACAGGGGGTGACGCTGAAGCTTTCTTT. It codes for CASSPTRTGGDAEAFF.

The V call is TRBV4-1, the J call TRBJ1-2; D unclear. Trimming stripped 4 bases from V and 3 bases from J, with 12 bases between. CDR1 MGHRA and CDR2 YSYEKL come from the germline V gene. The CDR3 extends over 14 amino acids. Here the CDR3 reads CASSPTGSDYGYTF. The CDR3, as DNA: TGCGCCAGCAGCCCCACGGGGTCGGACTATGGCTACACCTTC.

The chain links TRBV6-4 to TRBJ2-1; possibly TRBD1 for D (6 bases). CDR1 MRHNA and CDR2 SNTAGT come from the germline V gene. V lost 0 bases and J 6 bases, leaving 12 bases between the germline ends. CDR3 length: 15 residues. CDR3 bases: TGTGCCAGCAGTGACTCAGCAGGGGCCGGCAATGAGCAGTTCTTC. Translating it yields CASSDSAGAGNEQFF.

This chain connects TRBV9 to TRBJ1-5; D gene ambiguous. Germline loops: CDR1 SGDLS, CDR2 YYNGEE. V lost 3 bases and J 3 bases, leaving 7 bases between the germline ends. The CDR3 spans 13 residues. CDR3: CASSGPDNQPQHF. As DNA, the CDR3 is TGTGCCAGCAGCGGGCCAGACAATCAGCCCCAGCATTTT.

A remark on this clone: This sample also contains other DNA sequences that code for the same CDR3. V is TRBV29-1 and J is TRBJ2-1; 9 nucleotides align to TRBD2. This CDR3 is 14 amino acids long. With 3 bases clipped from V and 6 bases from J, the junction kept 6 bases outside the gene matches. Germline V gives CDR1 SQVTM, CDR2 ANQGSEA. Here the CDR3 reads CSVEGAGGANEQFF. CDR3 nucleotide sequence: TGCAGCGTTGAGGGTGCGGGGGGGGCCAATGAGCAGTTCTTC.

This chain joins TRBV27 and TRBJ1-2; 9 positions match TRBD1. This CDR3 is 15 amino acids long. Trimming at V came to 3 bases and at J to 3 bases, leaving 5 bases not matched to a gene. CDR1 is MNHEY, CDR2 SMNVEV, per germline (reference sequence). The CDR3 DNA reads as TGTGCCAGCAGTTTGGGACAGGGAGTCTACTATGGCTACACCTTC. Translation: CASSLGQGVYYGYTF.

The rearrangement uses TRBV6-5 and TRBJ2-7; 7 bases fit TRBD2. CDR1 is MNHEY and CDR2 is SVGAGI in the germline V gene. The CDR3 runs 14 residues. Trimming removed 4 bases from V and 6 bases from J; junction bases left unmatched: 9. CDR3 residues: CASSFRTSLGEQYF. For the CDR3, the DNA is TGTGCCAGCAGTTTTCGGACTAGTTTAGGCGAGCAGTACTTC.

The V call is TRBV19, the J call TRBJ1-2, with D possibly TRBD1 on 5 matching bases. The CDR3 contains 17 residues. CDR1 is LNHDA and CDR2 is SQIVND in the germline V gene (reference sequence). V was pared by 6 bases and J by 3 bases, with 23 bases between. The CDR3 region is CASSVQGNRFPYYGYTF. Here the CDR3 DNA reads TGTGCCAGTAGCGTCCAAGGGAACAGGTTTCCTTACTATGGCTACACCTTC.

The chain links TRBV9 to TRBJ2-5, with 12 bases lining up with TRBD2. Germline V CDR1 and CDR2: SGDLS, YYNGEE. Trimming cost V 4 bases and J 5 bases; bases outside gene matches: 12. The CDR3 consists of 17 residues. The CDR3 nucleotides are TGTGCCAGCAGCCCTACCCCTAGCGGGAGGGCCCTGGAGACCCAGTACTTC. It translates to CASSPTPSGRALETQYF.

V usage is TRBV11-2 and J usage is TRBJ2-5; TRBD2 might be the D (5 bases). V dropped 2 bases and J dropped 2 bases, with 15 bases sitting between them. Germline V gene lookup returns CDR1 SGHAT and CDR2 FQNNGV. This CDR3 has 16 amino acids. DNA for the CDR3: TGTGCCAGCAGCTTAAGGGAGCCCTCCTGGCAAGAGACCCAGTACTTC. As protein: CASSLREPSWQETQYF.

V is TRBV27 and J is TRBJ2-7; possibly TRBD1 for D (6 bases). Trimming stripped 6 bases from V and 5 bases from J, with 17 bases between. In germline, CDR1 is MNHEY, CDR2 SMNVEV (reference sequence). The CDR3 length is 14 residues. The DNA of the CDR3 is TGTGCCAGCAGCCCGGGACACCCGCGGGACGAGCAGTACTTC. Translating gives CASSPGHPRDEQYF.

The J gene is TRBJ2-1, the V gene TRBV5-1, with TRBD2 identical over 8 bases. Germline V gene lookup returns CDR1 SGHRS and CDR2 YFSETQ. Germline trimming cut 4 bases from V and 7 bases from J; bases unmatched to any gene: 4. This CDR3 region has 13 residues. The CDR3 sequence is CASSPLAVNEQFF. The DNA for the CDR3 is TGCGCCAGCAGCCCACTAGCGGTTAATGAGCAGTTCTTC.

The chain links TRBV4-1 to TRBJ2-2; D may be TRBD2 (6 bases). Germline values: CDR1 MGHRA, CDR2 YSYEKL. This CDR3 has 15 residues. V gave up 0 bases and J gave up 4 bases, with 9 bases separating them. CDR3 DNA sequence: TGCGCCAGCAGCCAAGAGAGGACTACCACCGGGGAGCTGTTTTTT. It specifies CASSQERTTTGELFF.

The CDR3, as DNA: TGTGCCAGCAGGCTCGGGGGGGTGGGGGCAGATACGCAGTATTTT. Amino acids: CASRLGGVGADTQYF. The genes are TRBV28 and TRBJ2-3, with 8 nucleotides matching TRBD2. V dropped 6 bases and J dropped 4; count of bases not matched to a gene: 9. This CDR3 has 15 amino acids. The germline CDR1 and CDR2 sequences are MDHEN and SYDVKM.

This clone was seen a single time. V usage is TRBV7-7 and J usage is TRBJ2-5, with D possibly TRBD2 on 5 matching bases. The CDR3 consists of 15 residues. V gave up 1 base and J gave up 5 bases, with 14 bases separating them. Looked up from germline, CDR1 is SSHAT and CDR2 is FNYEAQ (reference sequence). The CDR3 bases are TGTGCCAGCAGCTTAGGATCCGGGGTCGGTGAGACCCAGTACTTC. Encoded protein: CASSLGSGVGETQYF.

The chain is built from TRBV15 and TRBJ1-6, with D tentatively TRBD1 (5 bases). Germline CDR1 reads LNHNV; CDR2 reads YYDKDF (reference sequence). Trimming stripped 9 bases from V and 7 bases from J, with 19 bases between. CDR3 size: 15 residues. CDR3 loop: CATRPSGVGNSPLHF. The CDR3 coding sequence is TGTGCCACAAGGCCCTCGGGGGTAGGGAATTCACCCCTCCACTTT. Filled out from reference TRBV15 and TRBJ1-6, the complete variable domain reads DAMVIQNPRYQVTQFGKPVTLSCSQTLNHNVMYWYQQKSSQAPKLLFHYYDKDFNNEADTPDNFQSRRPNTSFCFLDIRSPGLGDTAMYLCATRPSGVGNSPLHFGNGTRLTVT.

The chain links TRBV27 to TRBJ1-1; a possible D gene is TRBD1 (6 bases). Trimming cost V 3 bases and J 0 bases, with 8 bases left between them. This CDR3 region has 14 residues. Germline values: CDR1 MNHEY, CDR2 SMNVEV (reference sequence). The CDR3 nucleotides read TGTGCCAGCAGTTTTCAGGGGTTGAACACTGAAGCTTTCTTT. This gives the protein CASSFQGLNTEAFF.

DNA of the CDR3: TGTGCCACCAGTGGACAATCGGCCGGGGAGCTGTTTTTT. Its protein product is CATSGQSAGELFF. This chain links TRBV24-1 with TRBJ2-2, with D unresolved. V lost 5 bases and J lost 6, with 9 bases in between. Germline V lookup: CDR1 KGHDR, CDR2 SFDVKD. The CDR3 loop spans 13 amino acids.

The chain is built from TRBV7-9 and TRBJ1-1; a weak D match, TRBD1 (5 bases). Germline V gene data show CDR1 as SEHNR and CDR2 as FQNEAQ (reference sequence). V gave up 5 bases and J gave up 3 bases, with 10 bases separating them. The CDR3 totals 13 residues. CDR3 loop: CASSKEGDTEAFF. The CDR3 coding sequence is TGTGCCAGCAGCAAAGAAGGGGACACTGAAGCTTTCTTT.